One and the same sample provided the 18 T cell receptor beta chains below, sequenced in a study of siplizumab effects on memory and regulatory T cells. Libraries were prepared by immunoSEQ multiplex PCR; TCRdb keeps only in-frame clonotypes and omits some of them. This sample has 80,000 to 130,000 clones, with around 92% found just once. The sequenced sample consisted of CD4+ T cells sorted from blood. These receptors came from a human donor in good health. Some clones in this sample may be carry-over from other donors' samples.

The chain couples TRBV4-2 to TRBJ2-1; 11 bases agree with TRBD2. Trimming cost V 4 bases and J 5 bases; bases outside gene matches: 7. This CDR3 has 16 residues. Per the germline V gene, CDR1 is LGHNA and CDR2 is YNFKEQ. The CDR3 loop reads CASSPSTSGIDNEQFF. The CDR3 nucleotides read TGTGCCAGCAGCCCCTCGACTAGCGGGATCGACAATGAGCAGTTCTTC.

V usage is TRBV4-1 and J usage is TRBJ2-2, with 9 positions matching TRBD2. Germline V gives CDR1 MGHRA, CDR2 YSYEKL. V dropped 1 base and J dropped 5; count of bases not matched to a gene: 11. The CDR3 sequence is 18 residues long. The CDR3 sequence is CASSQVGSGSIGTGELFF. In nucleotides, the CDR3 is TGCGCCAGCAGCCAAGTTGGTAGCGGGAGTATTGGAACCGGGGAGCTGTTTTTT.

The chain employs TRBV18 and TRBJ1-2; 10 bases fit TRBD1. Germline assignment: CDR1 KGHSH and CDR2 LQKENI. The CDR3 spans 15 residues. V was clipped by 5 bases and J by 5 bases; unmatched bases: 8. The DNA of the CDR3 is TGTGCCAGCTCAACCGCCGGGACAGGGGAATATGGCTACACCTTC. This gives the protein CASSTAGTGEYGYTF.

The gene calls are TRBV10-3 and TRBJ2-4, with D possibly TRBD2 on 5 matching bases. The germline V gene encodes CDR1 ENHRY and CDR2 SYGVKD. The CDR3 is made up of 15 amino acids. Trimming removed 4 bases at V and 3 bases at J, with 13 bases between. As DNA, the CDR3 is TGTGCCATCAGTGCTACCAGCGGTATCAAAAACATTCAGTACTTC. This encodes CAISATSGIKNIQYF.

The DNA of the CDR3 is TGTGCCAGCAGCTTGTTTCGCGGGAGGAACACCGGGGAGCTGTTTTTT. This codes for CASSLFRGRNTGELFF. The rearrangement joins TRBV5-5 to TRBJ2-2, with 7 bases lining up with TRBD2. Per the germline V gene, CDR1 is SGHKS and CDR2 is YYEKEE (reference sequence). This CDR3 has 16 amino acids. V was clipped by 1 base and J by 1 base; unmatched bases: 4.

The V gene is TRBV11-2, the J gene TRBJ2-7; possibly TRBD1 for D (5 bases). V was cut by 3 bases and J by 0 bases, with 12 bases left in between. The CDR3 consists of 15 residues. Per the germline V gene, CDR1 is SGHAT and CDR2 is FQNNGV. CDR3 DNA sequence: TGTGCCAGCAGCTTGGACCAGGGTAACTCCTACGAGCAGTACTTC. Encoded protein: CASSLDQGNSYEQYF.

The table lists this clone with a count of one. The chain recombines TRBV5-4 with TRBJ2-7; D uncertain. This CDR3 has 14 residues. V was clipped by 0 bases and J by 8 bases, with 15 bases between them. Germline CDR1 SGHNT, CDR2 YYREEE (reference sequence). The CDR3 DNA reads TGTGCCAGCAGCTTGGGCACCGAAAGAGATAAGCAGTACTTC. Amino acid sequence: CASSLGTERDKQYF.

The chain carries TRBV6-1 and TRBJ2-1, with 11 bases matching TRBD2. The germline V gene encodes CDR1 MNHNS and CDR2 SASEGT. With V trimmed by 7 bases and J by 9 bases, 8 bases remained unmatched. The length of the CDR3 is 14 residues. CDR3 sequence (DNA): TGTGCCAGCACCCTAACTAGCGGGAGTGTTGAGCAGTTCTTC. Protein: CASTLTSGSVEQFF.

The chain employs TRBV7-3 and TRBJ2-1; weak D call: TRBD1 (7 bases). The germline gives CDR1 SGHTA, CDR2 FQGTGA. The length of the CDR3 is 15 residues. Trimming cost V 4 bases and J 2 bases, with 12 bases left between them. Here the CDR3 reads CASSSRGETYNEQFF. The DNA of the CDR3 is TGTGCCAGCAGCTCCAGGGGGGAAACCTACAATGAGCAGTTCTTC.

This rearrangement joins TRBV18 to TRBJ2-1; 12 bases align to TRBD2. Trimming took 2 bases from V and 3 from J; bases not matched to a gene: 2. Germline V gene lookup returns CDR1 KGHSH and CDR2 LQKENI. The CDR3 is 16 residues long. The CDR3 loop reads CASSPGLAGNYNEQFF. The CDR3 DNA reads TGTGCCAGCTCACCAGGACTAGCGGGAAACTACAATGAGCAGTTCTTC. The entire variable domain, with the rest obtained from reference TRBV18 and TRBJ2-1, is as follows: NAGVMQNPRHLVRRRGQEARLRCSPMKGHSHVYWYRQLPEEGLKFMVYLQKENIIDESGMPKERFSAEFPKEGPSILRIQQVVRGDSAAYFCASSPGLAGNYNEQFFGPGTRLTVL.

This clone has a single count. V gene TRBV12-5 combines with J gene TRBJ1-2, with D hard to call. Trimming pared 0 bases from V and 2 bases from J, leaving 10 bases between. CDR3 size: 15 residues. In germline, CDR1 is LGHNT, CDR2 FRNRAP. The CDR3 DNA is TGTGCTAGTGGTTTGGTAGTGGCCGACAACTATGGCTACACCTTC. It yields the protein CASGLVVADNYGYTF.

V gene TRBV9 combines with J gene TRBJ1-5; possible D gene TRBD1, 5 bases. This CDR3 has 15 residues. The germline V gene encodes CDR1 SGDLS and CDR2 YYNGEE. Trimming stripped 0 bases from V and 5 bases from J, with 12 bases between. The CDR3 coding sequence is TGTGCCAGCAGCGTAGATGGGTGGGGGGATCAGCCCCAGCATTTT. It is translated as CASSVDGWGDQPQHF.

The gene calls are TRBV6-5 and TRBJ2-7, with TRBD1 as a possible D gene (5 bases). The V end lost 5 bases, the J end lost 4 bases, and 12 bases lay between the germline ends. The CDR3 spans 13 residues. CDR1 and CDR2 from the germline V gene are MNHEY and SVGAGI. CDR3 residues: CASSQDIRYEQYF. The CDR3 bases are TGTGCCAGCAGTCAGGACATACGGTACGAGCAGTACTTC.

J is TRBJ2-7 and V is TRBV5-1, with TRBD2 as a possible D gene (6 bases). Germline assignment: CDR1 SGHRS and CDR2 YFSETQ. The CDR3 consists of 16 residues. V was pared by 4 bases and J by 3 bases, with 20 bases between. The CDR3 region is CASSPGVTGNFYEQYF. DNA for the CDR3: TGCGCCAGCAGCCCGGGGGTCACTGGGAATTTCTACGAGCAGTACTTC.

V and J are TRBV5-1 and TRBJ2-3; TRBD2 matches 11 bases. V was clipped by 4 bases and J by 8 bases; unmatched bases: 12. Looked up from germline, CDR1 is SGHRS and CDR2 is YFSETQ. The CDR3 is made up of 16 amino acids. This CDR3 is CASSGTFTSGSGTQYF. The CDR3 DNA is TGCGCCAGCAGCGGAACATTTACTAGCGGGAGTGGTACGCAGTATTTT.

The chain is built from TRBV6-1 and TRBJ1-1; 9 bases match TRBD1. The V gene end was trimmed by 6 bases and the J gene end by 4 bases; junction bases not matched to a gene: 6. The CDR3 is made up of 14 amino acids. Per the germline V gene, CDR1 is MNHNS and CDR2 is SASEGT. Here the CDR3 reads CASREQGAGTEAFF. The CDR3 nucleotides read TGTGCCAGCAGAGAACAGGGGGCAGGCACTGAAGCTTTCTTT.

The CDR3 loop reads CASSSGTIQGAGVAFF. CDR3 sequence (DNA): TGCGCCAGCAGCTCCGGAACGATACAGGGGGCAGGAGTAGCTTTCTTT. The gene calls are TRBV5-1 and TRBJ1-1, with 9 bases lining up with TRBD1. The length of the CDR3 is 16 residues. Looked up from germline, CDR1 is SGHRS and CDR2 is YFSETQ. J lost 10 bases, V lost 3 bases, and 16 bases had no gene match. Looking up the rest from reference TRBV5-1 and TRBJ1-1 gives the full variable domain: KAGVTQTPRYLIKTRGQQVTLSCSPISGHRSVSWYQQTPGQGLQFLFEYFSETQRNKGNFPGRFSGRQFSNSRSEMNVSTLELGDSALYLCASSSGTIQGAGVAFFGQGTRLTVV.

The chain uses TRBV7-3 and TRBJ2-2; the match to TRBD2 covers 10 bases. The CDR3 extends over 17 amino acids. Germline V gene sequence: CDR1 SGHTA, CDR2 FQGTGA. V lost 5 bases to trimming and J lost 0 bases; unmatched junction nucleotides: 6. CDR3 sequence: CASSPSGRATNTGELFF. DNA for the CDR3: TGTGCCAGCAGCCCAAGCGGGAGGGCCACGAACACCGGGGAGCTGTTTTTT. Full variable domain (remainder filled in from reference TRBV7-3 and TRBJ2-2): GAGVSQTPSNKVTEKGKYVELRCDPISGHTALYWYRQSLGQGPEFLIYFQGTGAADDSGLPNDRFFAVRPEGSVSTLKIQRTERGDSAVYLCASSPSGRATNTGELFFGEGSRLTVL.